Each of the 22 T cell receptor beta chains below was sequenced from the same sample in a study of response to subunit inactivated influenza vaccine. TCRdb reprocessed the RT-PCR reads with MiXCR, giving one entry per CDR3 protein. The sample lists hundreds of thousands of distinct CDR3 sequences, 15% to 19% occurring once. This specimen was PBMCs from blood, taken approximately 13 days after vaccination. The receptors here all came from a man aged 50 to 60 who received an inactivated influenza vaccine.

This clonotype was detected a few times. This chain connects TRBV4-1 to TRBJ2-2; the match to TRBD2 covers 12 bases. In germline, CDR1 is MGHRA, CDR2 YSYEKL. The CDR3 covers 17 residues. Trimming removed 1 base from V and 7 bases from J; junction bases left unmatched: 7. The CDR3 region is CASSQVLAGGPIGELFF. The CDR3 region has the DNA TGCGCCAGCAGCCAAGTTCTAGCGGGAGGGCCCATCGGGGAGCTGTTTTTT.

The sample holds a few counts of this clonotype. This rearrangement joins TRBV5-1 to TRBJ2-1; 7 positions match TRBD1. The CDR3 runs 16 residues. Trimming took 3 bases from V and 2 from J; bases not matched to a gene: 8. From germline, CDR1 is SGHRS and CDR2 YFSETQ. The CDR3 DNA reads as TGCGCCAGCAGCTGGGCAGGGGGTTTAACCTACAATGAGCAGTTCTTC. As protein: CASSWAGGLTYNEQFF.

At least ten counts were recorded for this clonotype. This rearrangement joins TRBV29-1 to TRBJ1-1; 8 positions agree with TRBD1. The CDR3 sequence is 14 residues long. Germline V gene data show CDR1 as SQVTM and CDR2 as ANQGSEA. With 4 bases clipped from V and 6 bases from J, the junction kept 10 bases outside the gene matches. The chain's CDR3 is CSVGAPAGGSEAFF. The CDR3 DNA sequence: TGCAGCGTTGGGGCCCCGGCAGGGGGCTCTGAAGCTTTCTTT.

There are a few counts of this clonotype. The chain has TRBV7-2 and TRBJ2-7, with D uncertain. The V and J ends lost 0 bases and 3 bases respectively, with 21 bases between them. Per germline, CDR1 SGHTA and CDR2 FQGNSA. This CDR3 spans 18 amino acids. DNA for the CDR3: TGTGCCAGCAGCTTAGCGCTTCCGGGTTCGGTCTCCCTCTACGAGCAGTACTTC. Amino acid sequence: CASSLALPGSVSLYEQYF.

This clonotype was counted only a few times. The chain carries TRBV5-1 and TRBJ2-7, with D uncertain. The V gene's germline CDR1 is SGHRS and CDR2 YFSETQ. Trimming cost V 4 bases and J 3 bases, with 17 bases left between them. The CDR3 is 15 residues long. CDR3 region: CASSPGPPAGYEQYF. The CDR3 DNA is TGCGCCAGCAGCCCCGGCCCCCCAGCCGGCTACGAGCAGTACTTC.

This clonotype occurred many times. V is TRBV12-3 or TRBV12-4 and J is TRBJ1-2; tentative D call: TRBD1 (6 bases). The CDR3 has 12 amino acids. Deletions cut 4 bases from V and 3 bases from J, with 6 bases between. The CDR3 loop reads CASSSGDYGYTF. CDR3 nucleotides: TGTGCCAGCAGTTCAGGGGACTATGGCTACACCTTC.

J is TRBJ1-4 and V is TRBV12-3 or TRBV12-4, with D unresolved. The ends were cut back, 1 base at V and 5 bases at J, with 5 bases in the middle. CDR3 length: 13 amino acids. CDR3 bases: TGTGCCAGCAGTTTAGAGAGAAATGAAAAACTGTTTTTT. Its translation: CASSLERNEKLFF.

The genes are TRBV5-1 and TRBJ2-1; 8 bases agree with TRBD1. Per germline, CDR1 SGHRS and CDR2 YFSETQ. The CDR3 has 14 amino acids. V was pared by 4 bases and J by 10 bases, with 10 bases of the junction left unmatched. CDR3 DNA sequence: TGCGCCAGCAGCCGCTGGACAGGGACCCAGGAGCAGTTCTTC. Amino acids: CASSRWTGTQEQFF. The full variable domain, completed using reference TRBV5-1 and TRBJ2-1, is KAGVTQTPRYLIKTRGQQVTLSCSPISGHRSVSWYQQTPGQGLQFLFEYFSETQRNKGNFPGRFSGRQFSNSRSEMNVSTLELGDSALYLCASSRWTGTQEQFFGPGTRLTVL.

The J gene is TRBJ2-7, the V gene TRBV21-1; whether TRBD1, the table's D call, matches the DNA was not checked. TRBV21-1 is a pseudogene. This CDR3 region has 15 residues. CDR3 DNA: TGTGCCAGCAGCAAAGGGGGGGACACCAATTACGAGCAGTACTTC. Translation gives CASSKGGDTNYEQYF.

This sequence joins TRBV5-1 and TRBJ1-1, with TRBD1 matching over 7 bases. The CDR3 totals 12 residues. Germline V gene sequence: CDR1 SGHRS, CDR2 YFSETQ. J lost 11 bases, V lost 1 base, and 5 bases had no gene match. The CDR3 bases are TGCGCCAGCAGCTTGACACAGGGGTCGGCTTTCTTT. Translated, it gives CASSLTQGSAFF.

The rearrangement uses TRBV18 and TRBJ2-3; D might be TRBD1 (6 bases). Germline lookup yields CDR1 KGHSH and CDR2 LQKENI. Trimming took off 5 bases at V and 2 bases at J, with 17 bases between the two ends. The CDR3 has 16 amino acids. The CDR3 spells CASSSQGSFFTDTQYF. As DNA, the CDR3 is TGTGCCAGCTCATCACAGGGCTCCTTCTTCACAGATACGCAGTATTTT.

J is TRBJ2-5 and V is TRBV5-1; D is tentatively TRBD1 or TRBD2 (5 bases each). Germline-derived CDR1 and CDR2 are SGHRS and YFSETQ. With 2 bases removed from V and 4 bases from J, the gap between germline ends came to 15 bases. CDR3 length equals 15 residues. DNA for the CDR3: TGCGCCAGCAGCTTATACGGGGCGAAAGGAGAGACCCAGTACTTC. Its protein is CASSLYGAKGETQYF.

The V gene is TRBV21-1, the J gene TRBJ2-5; TRBD2, the table's D call, was not compared with the DNA. TRBV21-1 is assigned pseudogene status. There are 15 residues in the CDR3. The CDR3 DNA reads TGTGCCAGCAGCAAACAGCGGCGAAGTGGGGAGACCCAGTACTTC. Translation: CASSKQRRSGETQYF.

About this clonotype: The junction departs from the called germline gene at one end, perhaps through a read error. The rearrangement uses TRBV5-1 and TRBJ2-2; TRBD1 is a possible D gene (6 bases). CDR1 is SGHRS, CDR2 YFSETQ, per germline. CDR3 length: 15 amino acids. The CDR3 nucleotides read TGCGCCGGCAGTTCGACGGGACAAAACACCGGGGAGCTGTTTTTT. Its translation is CAGSSTGQNTGELFF.

This clonotype was seen a few times. This chain uses TRBV7-2 with TRBJ2-7, with D maybe TRBD2 (5 bases). CDR1 is SGHTA, CDR2 FQGNSA, per germline. Trimming shortened V by 1 base and J by 4 bases, and 11 bases separated the two germline ends. The CDR3 spans 14 residues. CDR3 nucleotides: TGTGCCAGCAGCTTAGGGTTTCGGGGTTACGAGCAGTACTTC. Encoded protein: CASSLGFRGYEQYF. Looking up the rest from reference TRBV7-2 and TRBJ2-7 gives the full variable domain: GAGVSQSPSNKVTEKGKDVELRCDPISGHTALYWYRQSLGQGLEFLIYFQGNSAPDKSGLPSDRFSAERTGGSVSTLTIQRTQQEDSAVYLCASSLGFRGYEQYFGPGTRLTVT.

This clonotype was counted a few times. The V and J genes are TRBV28 and TRBJ1-1; D ambiguous. Deletions cut 7 bases from V and 6 bases from J, with 12 bases between. In germline, CDR1 is MDHEN, CDR2 SYDVKM. The CDR3 sequence is 12 residues long. Written as DNA, the CDR3 is TGTGCCAGCATGTCCCTCCCCGCTGAAGCTTTCTTT. It codes for CASMSLPAEAFF.

This clonotype was observed at least ten times. J is TRBJ2-7 and V is TRBV29-1; no reliable D call. The CDR3 extends over 11 amino acids. CDR1 is SQVTM, CDR2 ANQGSEA, per germline. With 7 bases removed from V and 5 bases from J, the gap between germline ends came to 12 bases. The CDR3 region has the DNA TGCAGCGGCCTGTTAACGGACGAGCAGTACTTC. Translated: CSGLLTDEQYF.

This clonotype has only a few counts. This rearrangement joins TRBV28 to TRBJ2-3; weak D call: TRBD1 (5 bases). V was clipped by 6 bases and J by 2 bases, with 15 bases between them. This CDR3 has 15 residues. The germline CDR1 and CDR2 sequences are MDHEN and SYDVKM. Here the CDR3 DNA reads TGTGCCAGCAGCCCACTTAGGGGTCCCACAGATACGCAGTATTTT. Protein: CASSPLRGPTDTQYF.

This clonotype was counted between two and nine times. This chain uses TRBV5-6 with TRBJ2-3; 11 positions match TRBD1. V lost 4 bases and J lost 0; bases outside the gene matches: 10. CDR1 and CDR2 from the germline V gene are SGHDT and YYEEEE. The CDR3 is made up of 18 amino acids. CDR3 coding DNA: TGTGCCAGCAGCCGCCGGACAGGGGGCTACCATAGCACAGATACGCAGTATTTT. It is translated as CASSRRTGGYHSTDTQYF.

This clonotype was found once. This chain joins TRBV6-2 or TRBV6-3 and TRBJ2-7; TRBD1 agrees at 9 bases. This CDR3 has 14 residues. In germline, CDR1 is MNHEY, CDR2 SVGEGT. V gave up 7 bases and J gave up 3 bases; unmatched junction bases: 7. CDR3 sequence reads: CASTRDRENYEQYF. As DNA, the CDR3 is TGTGCCAGCACCCGGGACAGGGAGAACTACGAGCAGTACTTC.

The rearrangement uses TRBV10-3 and TRBJ1-2; the D is unclear. Germline-derived CDR1 and CDR2 are ENHRY and SYGVKD. The CDR3 is made up of 14 amino acids. Trimming stripped 4 bases from V and 4 bases from J, with 13 bases between. DNA for the CDR3: TGTGCCATCAGTGGGGTTCACAGAAGCTATGGCTACACCTTC. This translates into CAISGVHRSYGYTF.

CDR3 bases: TGTGCCAGCAGCTATCTACTAGCGGAGTATTACAATGAGCAGTTCTTC. This sequence encodes CASSYLLAEYYNEQFF. V is TRBV7-2 and J is TRBJ2-1, with 8 bases matching TRBD2. CDR1 SGHTA and CDR2 FQGNSA come from the germline V gene. V lost 4 bases to trimming and J lost 4 bases; unmatched junction nucleotides: 9. The CDR3 consists of 16 residues. Based on the CDR3 plus reference TRBV7-2 and TRBJ2-1, the full variable domain is GAGVSQSPSNKVTEKGKDVELRCDPISGHTALYWYRQSLGQGLEFLIYFQGNSAPDKSGLPSDRFSAERTGGSVSTLTIQRTQQEDSAVYLCASSYLLAEYYNEQFFGPGTRLTVL.